The clone carrying this T cell receptor (beta chain) was seen ten or more times. What it binds is not known. The targeted sequencing depth was 1 in 200,000 to 1 in 1 million T cells. Assay: immunoSEQ multiplex PCR; the TCRdb copy retains only in-frame clones and omits some. The table lists some 300,000 clones, roughly 80% of them singletons. V trimming: 0 bases; J trimming: 0 bases; junction bases outside the gene matches: 1. Germline V gives CDR1 LGHNA, CDR2 YNFKEQ. This CDR3 is 16 amino acids long. This specimen belongs to a study of cytotoxic CD8 clonotypes in ibrutinib-treated CLL. Looking at the study overall: After a median approximately 12 months on treatment (6 to 36), response samples were drawn. Study conclusions and caveats: Circulating CD8+ T-cell counts were tracked by baseline clonality, which exceeded that of age-matched healthy donors. Public clonotypes were uncommon and contracted or stayed stable on treatment.

The sample was PBMCs, taken before ibrutinib treatment. This receptor was identified in a human donor with chronic lymphocytic leukemia. V is TRBV4-2 and J is TRBJ2-2, with 7 bases that match TRBD2. DNA of the CDR3: TGTGCCAGCAGCCAAGATCGGGGGGCGAACACCGGGGAGCTGTTTTTT. It encodes CASSQDRGANTGELFF.